A selection of T cell receptor beta chains follows, all from one sample in a study of glioma-infiltrating T cells after dendritic cell vaccination. TCRdb keeps only in-frame clones here, not all; method: immunoSEQ multiplex PCR. The sample holds fewer than 90,000 clones, around 83% seen once. The sample consisted of blood, taken after dendritic cell vaccination. These receptor sequences come from a human donor with glioblastoma. Each CDR3 is given with its conserved first and last residue. D genes are given only for firm matches. Not all rows give a size; the values are once, few, many and, for expanded clones, a class.

len	v_gene	j_gene	d_gene	abundance	CDR3nt	CDR3aa
15	TRBV5-1	TRBJ2-5	TRBD1	NA	TGCGCCAGCAGCACTCAACCGGGACAGGAGGAGACCCAGTACTTC	CASSTQPGQEETQYF
14	TRBV2	TRBJ1-6	TRBD1	NA	TGTGCCAGCAGTGTAGCCAGGGGGTTTTCACCCCTCCACTTT	CASSVARGFSPLHF
12	TRBV30	TRBJ1-1	TRBD1	NA	TGTGCCTGGGACAGGGAGGAAACTGAAGCTTTCTTT	CAWDREETEAFF
15	TRBV7-7	TRBJ2-1	TRBD1	NA	TGTGCCAGCAGCCCCGGACAGGGGCAATACAATGAGCAGTTCTTC	CASSPGQGQYNEQFF
15	TRBV30	TRBJ2-3	TRBD2	NA	TGTGCCTGGAGTGTAACGGCGGGGGGCACAGATACGCAGTATTTT	CAWSVTAGGTDTQYF
14	TRBV16	TRBJ1-1	TRBD1	NA	TGTGCCAGCAGCGGGACAGGGGATTTCACTGAAGCTTTCTTT	CASSGTGDFTEAFF
17	TRBV19	TRBJ2-2	NA	NA	TGTGCCAGTAGTATTGCTGTTCAGCCCAGGGTGAGCGGGGAGCTGTTTTTT	CASSIAVQPRVSGELFF
15	TRBV19	TRBJ1-2	NA	NA	TGTGCCAGTAGTGAGCGGGACTCAGCAAACTATGGCTACACCTTC	CASSERDSANYGYTF
15	TRBV9	TRBJ2-1	NA	NA	TGTGCCAGCAGCGTAGAGGAGGGGTCCAGTGATGAGCAGTTCTTC	CASSVEEGSSDEQFF
17	TRBV2	TRBJ1-2	TRBD1	NA	TGTGCCAGCAGTGAAGGGACAGGAATTTCGTCCGACTATGGCTACACCTTC	CASSEGTGISSDYGYTF
14	TRBV11-2	TRBJ2-1	NA	NA	TGTGCCAGCAGCTTGGGAGACTCCTACAATGAGCAGTTCTTC	CASSLGDSYNEQFF
13	TRBV7-2	TRBJ2-5	NA	NA	TGTGCCAGCAGCCCGACTCTAAGGGGGACCCAGTACTTC	CASSPTLRGTQYF
13	TRBV7-3	TRBJ2-7	NA	NA	TGTGCCAGCAGCTTAGGGAGAGACTACGAGCAGTACTTC	CASSLGRDYEQYF
14	TRBV11-1	TRBJ2-2	NA	NA	TGTGCCAGCAGCTTCCAGGGAAACACCGGGGAGCTGTTTTTT	CASSFQGNTGELFF
11	TRBV4-2	TRBJ1-1	NA	once	TGTGCCGCGGGGGGGAACACTGAAGCTTTCTTT	CAAGGNTEAFF
14	TRBV6-1	TRBJ1-5	TRBD1	once	TGTGCCAGCAACGTGGACAGGACGAATCAGCCCCAGCATTTT	CASNVDRTNQPQHF
13	TRBV5-1	TRBJ2-1	NA	once	TGCGCCAGCAGCTGGGCCCTAGAGGGGGGGTGGTTCTTC	CASSWALEGGWFF
14	TRBV6-6	TRBJ2-1	NA	NA	TGTGCCAGCACCGACTCGAACTCCTACAATGAGCAGTTCTTC	CASTDSNSYNEQFF
18	TRBV9	TRBJ2-5	TRBD2	NA	TGTGCCAGCAGCGCCTCAACGGCAGCGGGGACTTACCAAGAGACCCAGTACTTC	CASSASTAAGTYQETQYF
17	TRBV9	TRBJ2-1	NA	NA	TGTGCCAGCAGCCCGAGAACCCCTGGCGGGGAATACAATGAGCAGTTCTTC	CASSPRTPGGEYNEQFF
12	TRBV2	TRBJ1-2	NA	NA	TGTGCCAGCAGTGTGGAAGGAGTGGGCTACACCTTC	CASSVEGVGYTF
16	TRBV6-5	TRBJ1-6	NA	NA	TGTGCCAGCAGTTACTCGGACAGTGGGAATAATTCACCCCTCCACTTT	CASSYSDSGNNSPLHF
17	TRBV7-7	TRBJ2-7	TRBD1	NA	TGTGCCAGCAGCTTAGTCTCTTTTGGACAGGGTTCTTCCGAGCAGTACTTC	CASSLVSFGQGSSEQYF
16	TRBV19	TRBJ1-1	NA	once	TGTGCCAGTAGTATTTGGACAGACCACATGAACACTGAAGCTTTCTTT	CASSIWTDHMNTEAFF
14	TRBV6-1	TRBJ1-1	TRBD1	NA	TGTGCCAGCAGTGCGGGACAGGTGAACACTGAAGCTTTCTTT	CASSAGQVNTEAFF
15	TRBV6-5	TRBJ1-5	NA	NA	TGTGCCAGCAGAAGCCAGGGTTCTGGCAATCAGCCCCAGCATTTT	CASRSQGSGNQPQHF
15	TRBV7-6	TRBJ1-4	NA	NA	TGTGCCAGCAGCTTCTCCGGGGGGACTAATGAAAAACTGTTTTTT	CASSFSGGTNEKLFF
16	TRBV30	TRBJ1-4	NA	NA	TGTGCCTGGAGTGGGCTGGGGGCAGGGATAGTGGAAAAACTGTTTTTT	CAWSGLGAGIVEKLFF
12	TRBV7-9	TRBJ1-5	NA	NA	TGTGCCAGCAGCTCTAGCGTTTCGCCCCAGCATTTT	CASSSSVSPQHF
14	TRBV6-1	TRBJ1-2	NA	NA	TGTGCCAGCAGTGAAGACCTTTGGGGCGATGGCTACACCTTC	CASSEDLWGDGYTF
18	TRBV2	TRBJ1-4	TRBD1	once	TGTGCCAGCAGTGAAAATGGTGGACAGGGGGCCACTAATGAAAAACTGTTTTTT	CASSENGGQGATNEKLFF
15	TRBV10-3	TRBJ1-1	TRBD1	NA	TGTGCCATCAGTGAGTCGGGACAGGGGCTAACTGAAGCTTTCTTT	CAISESGQGLTEAFF
14	TRBV6-1	TRBJ2-1	NA	NA	TGTGCCAGCAGTGAAGCAGGAGACTACAATGAGCAGTTCTTC	CASSEAGDYNEQFF
15	TRBV7-3	TRBJ1-5	NA	NA	TGTGCCAGCAGCGCCTATCAGGGAACGGGTCAGCCCCAGCATTTT	CASSAYQGTGQPQHF
14	TRBV2	TRBJ1-1	NA	NA	TGTGCCAGCAGTGAAGCCAGGGTGAACACTGAAGCTTTCTTT	CASSEARVNTEAFF
13	TRBV29-1	TRBJ2-1	TRBD2	NA	TGCAGCACCCGGCGGGGGTTGGGTAATGAGCAGTTCTTC	CSTRRGLGNEQFF
14	TRBV6-1	TRBJ1-4	NA	NA	TGTGCCAGCAGTTGGGACATTGGGACCGAAAAACTGTTTTTT	CASSWDIGTEKLFF
17	TRBV4-1	TRBJ2-2	TRBD2	few	TGCGCCAGCAGCCAGAGCGGGGGGACCGCGAACACCGGGGAGCTGTTTTTT	CASSQSGGTANTGELFF